This T cell receptor beta chain derives from a study of T cell responses to AZD1222 COVID-19 vaccine. The study, taken as a whole, reports: With two AZD1222 doses given, Spike-specific TCR breadth and depth both rose. White British people made up most donors, females outnumbered males, and clonal diversity was possibly underestimated. Samples come after the peak T cell response, not at day 14.

Details on this clone: The antigen is undetermined.

Data came from immunoSEQ multiplex PCR; TCRdb stores just in-frame clones and leaves some out. The top ten hold around 15% of the sample, which has 95,000 to 150,000 clones, about 90% seen once. The CDR3 length is 12 residues. Per the germline V gene, CDR1 is MNHNS and CDR2 is SASEGT. V was pared by 8 bases and J by 4 bases, with 11 bases between. This sequence originates from an adult in good health. The rearrangement joins TRBV6-1 to TRBJ1-2; D uncertain. Sequencing was performed on peripheral blood, taken on day 0 of AZD1222 vaccination. The CDR3 sequence: CASVGLSYGYTF. The CDR3 DNA reads as TGTGCCAGCGTAGGGTTATCCTATGGCTACACCTTC.